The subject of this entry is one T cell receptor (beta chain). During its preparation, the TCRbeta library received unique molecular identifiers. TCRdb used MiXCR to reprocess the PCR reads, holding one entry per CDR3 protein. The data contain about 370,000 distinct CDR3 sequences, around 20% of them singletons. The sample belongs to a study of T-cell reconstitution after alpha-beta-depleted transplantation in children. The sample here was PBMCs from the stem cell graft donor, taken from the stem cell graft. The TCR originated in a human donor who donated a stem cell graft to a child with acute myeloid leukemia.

CDR3 coding DNA: TGTGCCAGCAGTTACCTGGGGACTAGCGGAACCGGGCAGTTCTTC. Translated: CASSYLGTSGTGQFF. The chain uses TRBV6-2 or TRBV6-3 and TRBJ2-1; 11 bases are shared with TRBD2. Germline lookup yields CDR1 MNHEY and CDR2 SVGEGT. The CDR3 extends over 15 amino acids. Trimming cost V 2 bases and J 12 bases; bases outside gene matches: 9.